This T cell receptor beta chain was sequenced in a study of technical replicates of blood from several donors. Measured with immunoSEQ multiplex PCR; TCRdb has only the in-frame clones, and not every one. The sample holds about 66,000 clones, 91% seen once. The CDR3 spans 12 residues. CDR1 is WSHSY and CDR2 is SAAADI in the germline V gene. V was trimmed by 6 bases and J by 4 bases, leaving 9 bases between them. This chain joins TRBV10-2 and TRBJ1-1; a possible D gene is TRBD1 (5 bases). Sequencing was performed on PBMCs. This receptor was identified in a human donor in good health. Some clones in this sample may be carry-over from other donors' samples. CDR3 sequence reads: CASRRRGTEAFF. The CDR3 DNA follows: TGCGCCAGCAGACGGAGGGGCACTGAAGCTTTCTTT.